This passage covers 12 T cell receptor beta chains from one sample sequenced in a study of T cells in Graves' hyperthyroidism and ophthalmopathy (dated by TCRdb to the late 2010s). The receptor library was made with multiplex PCR. Sequencing relied on an Illumina HiSeq 2000. TCR beta CDR3 regions were amplified from RNA transcripts. A first-round RT-PCR of the TCR CDR3 used the HTBI primer set with the Qiagen OneStep RT-PCR kit. The public reads were run again by TCRdb, first through fastp at Q25 and then through MiXCR, and only productive beta chains were kept. Duplicate CDR3 protein sequences are folded into a single record with the most common DNA and genes. The sample table holds about 290,000 distinct CDR3 sequences, of which approximately 12% were seen once. The ten largest make up almost 8% of the sample. Sequenced input: blood. These receptors all come from a woman younger than 45 with Graves' hyperthyroidism that later progressed to Graves' ophthalmopathy.

The rearrangement uses TRBV7-6 and TRBJ1-1; D may be TRBD1 (6 bases). The CDR3 covers 15 residues. Germline loops: CDR1 SGHVS, CDR2 FNYEAQ. V was clipped by 1 base and J by 0 bases, with 9 bases between them. This CDR3 is CASSLEGDMNTEAFF. CDR3 DNA: TGTGCCAGCAGCTTAGAAGGGGACATGAACACTGAAGCTTTCTTT.

This rearrangement joins TRBV6-5 to TRBJ1-6, with 10 positions matching TRBD1. V was pared by 2 bases and J by 7 bases, with 8 bases of the junction left unmatched. Germline CDR1 is MNHEY and CDR2 is SVGAGI. This CDR3 has 17 amino acids. CDR3 coding DNA: TGTGCCAGCAGTTACCAAGGACAGGGGGTGAGGAATTCACCCCTCCACTTT. This translates into CASSYQGQGVRNSPLHF.

This clonotype was counted at least ten times. The CDR3 protein is CASSPDSSGTGELFF. CDR3 DNA: TGTGCCAGCTCACCAGATAGTAGCGGGACCGGGGAGCTGTTTTTT. The V gene is TRBV18, the J gene TRBJ2-2; TRBD2 aligns across 7 bases. CDR1 and CDR2 (germline): KGHSH, LQKENI. J gave up 5 bases and V 2 bases, and 5 bases lay outside the gene matches. The CDR3 is 15 amino acids. Full variable domain (missing parts from reference TRBV18 and TRBJ2-2): NAGVMQNPRHLVRRRGQEARLRCSPMKGHSHVYWYRQLPEEGLKFMVYLQKENIIDESGMPKERFSAEFPKEGPSILRIQQVVRGDSAAYFCASSPDSSGTGELFFGEGSRLTVL.

This clonotype was picked up a small number of times. The V and J genes are TRBV3-1 and TRBJ2-5; D is uncertain. Germline V gives CDR1 LGHDT, CDR2 YNNKEL (reference sequence). CDR3 size: 12 residues. The V end was cut by 4 bases, the J end by 6 bases, with 9 bases between. In nucleotides, the CDR3 is TGTGCCAGCAGCCCCGCCGGGCAGACCCAGTACTTC. It encodes CASSPAGQTQYF.

At least ten counts were recorded for this clonotype. This sequence joins TRBV11-3 and TRBJ2-7, with no clear D. The CDR3 consists of 14 residues. The germline V and J ends were trimmed by 5 bases and 1 base, with 12 bases remaining between them. The germline gives CDR1 SGHNT, CDR2 YENEEA. The CDR3 nucleotides are TGTGCCAGCAGCGTCGAGGCAGTTTCCTACGAGCAGTACTTC. The encoded protein is CASSVEAVSYEQYF.

In its sample, this clonotype was seen many times. The V gene is TRBV2, the J gene TRBJ2-1, with 11 bases lining up with TRBD2. There are 17 residues in the CDR3. The trim removed 7 bases at V and 7 bases at J, leaving 15 bases unmatched. Germline V gene data show CDR1 as SNHLY and CDR2 as FYNNEI. CDR3 DNA sequence: TGTGCCAGCATGAAGTCTAGCGGGAGGACCCCGGGAAATGAGCAGTTCTTC. Protein product: CASMKSSGRTPGNEQFF.

This clonotype has more than one count but fewer than ten. This chain uses TRBV7-3 with TRBJ2-2; TRBD2 agrees at 8 bases. V dropped 5 bases and J dropped 7; count of bases not matched to a gene: 9. The CDR3 runs 15 residues. Germline loops: CDR1 SGHTA, CDR2 FQGTGA. CDR3 sequence (DNA): TGTGCCAGCAGCCCCCAGCGGGAGCTTAGCGGGGAGCTGTTTTTT. Protein product: CASSPQRELSGELFF.

This clonotype was detected many times. The chain joins TRBV12-3 or TRBV12-4 to TRBJ1-1, with D uncertain. There are 12 residues in the CDR3. With 7 bases removed from V and 3 bases from J, the gap between germline ends came to 9 bases. In DNA, the CDR3 is TGTGCCAGCACTCTGAGGTACACTGAAGCTTTCTTT. It specifies CASTLRYTEAFF.

This clonotype was counted ten times or more. The J gene is TRBJ2-7, the V gene TRBV20-1, with 10 bases that match TRBD1. V lost 6 bases, J lost 2 bases, and 13 bases stayed unmatched. Germline V CDR1 and CDR2: DFQATT, SNEGSKA (reference sequence). There are 16 residues in the CDR3. The CDR3, as DNA: TGCAGTGCCCTCCCCCAAGTGGGGACAGGGGCCTACGAGCAGTACTTC. Protein: CSALPQVGTGAYEQYF.

This clonotype was observed at least ten times. V usage is TRBV9 and J usage is TRBJ2-2; D is unclear. The CDR3 sequence is 10 residues long. V was pared by 8 bases and J by 8 bases, with 7 bases between. The germline gives CDR1 SGDLS, CDR2 YYNGEE. CDR3 loop: CARRSGELFF. Written as DNA, the CDR3 is TGTGCCAGGAGGAGTGGGGAGCTGTTTTTT.

This clonotype was observed many times. The V gene is TRBV7-2, the J gene TRBJ2-5, with 9 bases identical to TRBD1. The junction had 13 bases not matched to a gene; V was cut back by 6 bases and J by 5 bases. CDR3 length: 16 residues. Germline lookup yields CDR1 SGHTA and CDR2 FQGNSA. CDR3 bases: TGTGCCAGCAGATCAAACCGGGACAGGGCGTCGGAGACCCAGTACTTC. Protein product: CASRSNRDRASETQYF.

In its sample, this clonotype was seen many times. The genes are TRBV2 and TRBJ2-1; a weak D match, TRBD2 (6 bases). This CDR3 has 16 amino acids. Between the trimmed V and J ends, which lost 7 bases and 7 bases, there was a span of 23 bases. Germline V gives CDR1 SNHLY, CDR2 FYNNEI. CDR3 in amino acids: CASTNQIIGGRNEQFF. The CDR3 nucleotides are TGTGCCAGCACCAATCAGATCATCGGAGGGCGAAATGAGCAGTTCTTC.